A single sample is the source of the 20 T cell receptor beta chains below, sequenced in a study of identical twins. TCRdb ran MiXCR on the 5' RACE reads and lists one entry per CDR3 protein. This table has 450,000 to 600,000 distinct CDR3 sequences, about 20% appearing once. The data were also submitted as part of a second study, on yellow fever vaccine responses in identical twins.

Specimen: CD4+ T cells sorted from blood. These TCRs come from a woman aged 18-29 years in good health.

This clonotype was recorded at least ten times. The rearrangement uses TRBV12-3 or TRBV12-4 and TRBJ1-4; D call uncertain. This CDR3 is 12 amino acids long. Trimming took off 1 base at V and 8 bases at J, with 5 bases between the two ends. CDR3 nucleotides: TGTGCCAGCAGTTTAGTTCCAGAAAAACTGTTTTTT. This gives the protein CASSLVPEKLFF.

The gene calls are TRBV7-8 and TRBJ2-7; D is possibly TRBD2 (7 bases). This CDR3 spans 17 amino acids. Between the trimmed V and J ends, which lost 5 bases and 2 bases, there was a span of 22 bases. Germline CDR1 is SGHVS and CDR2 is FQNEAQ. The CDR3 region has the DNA TGTGCCAGCAGCGGGGGTCCGGGGGAGGGGGTCCCCTACGAGCAGTACTTC. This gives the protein CASSGGPGEGVPYEQYF.

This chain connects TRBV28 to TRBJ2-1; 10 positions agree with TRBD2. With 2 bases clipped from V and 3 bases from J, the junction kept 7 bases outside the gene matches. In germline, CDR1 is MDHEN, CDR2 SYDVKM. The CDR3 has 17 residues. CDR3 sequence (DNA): TGTGCCAGCAGTTTAGAGGTAGCGGGAGGAGGCTACAATGAGCAGTTCTTC. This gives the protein CASSLEVAGGGYNEQFF. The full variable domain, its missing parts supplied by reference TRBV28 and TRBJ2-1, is DVKVTQSSRYLVKRTGEKVFLECVQDMDHENMFWYRQDPGLGLRLIYFSYDVKMKEKGDIPEGYSVSREKKERFSLILESASTNQTSMYLCASSLEVAGGGYNEQFFGPGTRLTVL.

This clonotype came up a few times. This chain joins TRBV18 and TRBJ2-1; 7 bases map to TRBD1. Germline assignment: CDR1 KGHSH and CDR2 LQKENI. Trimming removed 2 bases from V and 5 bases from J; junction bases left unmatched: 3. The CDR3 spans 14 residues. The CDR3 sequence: CASSPGTVDNEQFF. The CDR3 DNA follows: TGTGCCAGCTCACCAGGGACAGTAGACAATGAGCAGTTCTTC.

The CDR3 DNA is TGTGCCAGCAGCATCGGGCCCAATCAGCCCCAGCATTTT. It yields the protein CASSIGPNQPQHF. The gene calls are TRBV7-7 and TRBJ1-5; D remains ambiguous. V was trimmed by 5 bases and J by 3 bases, leaving 8 bases between them. CDR1 and CDR2 from the germline V gene are SSHAT and FNYEAQ (reference sequence). This CDR3 contains 13 residues.

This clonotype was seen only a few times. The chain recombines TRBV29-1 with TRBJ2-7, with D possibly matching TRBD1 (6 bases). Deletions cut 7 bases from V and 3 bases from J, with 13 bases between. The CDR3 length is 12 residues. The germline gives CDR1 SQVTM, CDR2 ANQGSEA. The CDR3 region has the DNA TGCAGCGCCTTAAGGGACAACTACGAGCAGTACTTC. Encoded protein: CSALRDNYEQYF.

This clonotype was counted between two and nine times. In DNA form, the CDR3 reads TGTGCCAGCAGCAGGGGGTATAGCAATCAGCCCCAGCATTTT. This translates into CASSRGYSNQPQHF. V and J are TRBV12-3 or TRBV12-4 and TRBJ1-5; TRBD1 agrees at 7 bases. The CDR3 has 14 amino acids. Trimming at V came to 6 bases and at J to 0 bases, leaving 2 bases not matched to a gene.

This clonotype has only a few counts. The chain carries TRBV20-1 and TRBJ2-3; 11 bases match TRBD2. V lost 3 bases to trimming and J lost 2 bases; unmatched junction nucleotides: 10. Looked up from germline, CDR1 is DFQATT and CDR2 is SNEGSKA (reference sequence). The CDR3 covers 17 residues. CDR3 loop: CSARRDASGGTTDTQYF. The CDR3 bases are TGCAGTGCTAGGAGGGACGCTAGCGGGGGGACCACAGATACGCAGTATTTT.

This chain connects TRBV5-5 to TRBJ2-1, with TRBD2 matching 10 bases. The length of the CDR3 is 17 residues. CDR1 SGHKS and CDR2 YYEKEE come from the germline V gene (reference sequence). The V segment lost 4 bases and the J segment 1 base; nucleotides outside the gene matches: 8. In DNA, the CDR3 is TGTGCCAGCAGCGGGCTTCCTAGCGGGAGATCCTACAATGAGCAGTTCTTC. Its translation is CASSGLPSGRSYNEQFF. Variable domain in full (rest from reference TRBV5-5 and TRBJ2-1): DAGVTQSPTHLIKTRGQQVTLRCSPISGHKSVSWYQQVLGQGPQFIFQYYEKEERGRGNFPDRFSARQFPNYSSELNVNALLLGDSALYLCASSGLPSGRSYNEQFFGPGTRLTVL.

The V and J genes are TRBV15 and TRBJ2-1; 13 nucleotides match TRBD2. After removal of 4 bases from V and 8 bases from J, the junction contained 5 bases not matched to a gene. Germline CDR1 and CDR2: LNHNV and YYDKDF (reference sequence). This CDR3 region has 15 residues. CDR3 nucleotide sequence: TGTGCCACCAGCACCGGACTAGCGGGAGCGGATGAGCAGTTCTTC. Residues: CATSTGLAGADEQFF.

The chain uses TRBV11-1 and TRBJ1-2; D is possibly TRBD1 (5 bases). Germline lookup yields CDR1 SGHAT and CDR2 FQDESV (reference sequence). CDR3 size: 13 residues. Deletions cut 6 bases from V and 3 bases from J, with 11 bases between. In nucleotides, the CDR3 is TGTGCCAGCAGAGCGACGGGGGACTATGGCTACACCTTC. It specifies CASRATGDYGYTF.

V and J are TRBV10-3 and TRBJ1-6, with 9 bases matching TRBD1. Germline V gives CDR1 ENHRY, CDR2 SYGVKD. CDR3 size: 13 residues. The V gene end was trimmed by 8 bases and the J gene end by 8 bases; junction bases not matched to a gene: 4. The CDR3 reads CAIRDRVDSPLHF. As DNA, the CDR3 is TGTGCCATCCGGGACAGGGTAGATTCACCCCTCCACTTT.

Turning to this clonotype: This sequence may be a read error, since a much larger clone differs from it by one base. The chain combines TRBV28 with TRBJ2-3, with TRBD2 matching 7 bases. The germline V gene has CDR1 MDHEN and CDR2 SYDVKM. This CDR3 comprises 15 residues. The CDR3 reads CASSLGGRGRDTQCF. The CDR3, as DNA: TGTGCCAGCAGTTTAGGAGGGAGGGGTCGGGATACGCAGTGTTTT. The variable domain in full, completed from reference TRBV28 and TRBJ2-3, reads DVKVTQSSRYLVKRTGEKVFLECVQDMDHENMFWYRQDPGLGLRLIYFSYDVKMKEKGDIPEGYSVSREKKERFSLILESASTNQTSMYLCASSLGGRGRDTQCFGPGTRLTVL.

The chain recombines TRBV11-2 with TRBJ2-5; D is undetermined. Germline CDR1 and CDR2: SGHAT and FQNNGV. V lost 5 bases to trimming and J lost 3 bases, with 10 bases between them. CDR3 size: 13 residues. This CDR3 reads CASSPGREETQYF. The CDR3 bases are TGTGCCAGCAGCCCCGGCAGAGAAGAGACCCAGTACTTC.

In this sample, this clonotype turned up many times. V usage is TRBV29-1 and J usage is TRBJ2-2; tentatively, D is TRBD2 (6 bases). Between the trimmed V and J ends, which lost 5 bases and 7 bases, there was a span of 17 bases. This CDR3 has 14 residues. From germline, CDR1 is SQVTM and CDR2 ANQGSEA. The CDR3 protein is CSVSTGARNGELFF. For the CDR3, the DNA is TGCAGCGTTTCGACGGGAGCTCGAAACGGGGAGCTGTTTTTT.

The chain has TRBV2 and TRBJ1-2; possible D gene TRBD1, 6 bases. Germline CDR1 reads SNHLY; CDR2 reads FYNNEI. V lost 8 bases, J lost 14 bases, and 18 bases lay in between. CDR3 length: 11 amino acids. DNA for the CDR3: TGTGCCAGCCGTGGACAGTTCTTTTGGACCTTC. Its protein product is CASRGQFFWTF.

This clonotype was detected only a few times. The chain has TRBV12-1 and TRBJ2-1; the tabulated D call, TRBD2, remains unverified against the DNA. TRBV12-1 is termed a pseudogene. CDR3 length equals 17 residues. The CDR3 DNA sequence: TGTGCCAGCAGCTTGGGCAGACTAGCGGGGGCGGAGAATGAGCAGTTCTTC. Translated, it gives CASSLGRLAGAENEQFF.

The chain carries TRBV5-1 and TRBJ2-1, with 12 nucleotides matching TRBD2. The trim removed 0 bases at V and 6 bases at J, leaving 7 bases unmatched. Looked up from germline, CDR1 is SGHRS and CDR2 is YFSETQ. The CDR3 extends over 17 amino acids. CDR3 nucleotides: TGCGCCAGCAGCTTGGTTCTAGCGGGGGGGTATTTCAATGAGCAGTTCTTC. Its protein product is CASSLVLAGGYFNEQFF.

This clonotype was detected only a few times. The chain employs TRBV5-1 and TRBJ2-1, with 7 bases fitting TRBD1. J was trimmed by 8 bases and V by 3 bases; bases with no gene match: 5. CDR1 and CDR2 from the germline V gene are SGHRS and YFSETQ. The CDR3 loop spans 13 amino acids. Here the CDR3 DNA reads TGCGCCAGCAGCTGGATTGGGACAGATGAGCAGTTCTTC. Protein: CASSWIGTDEQFF.

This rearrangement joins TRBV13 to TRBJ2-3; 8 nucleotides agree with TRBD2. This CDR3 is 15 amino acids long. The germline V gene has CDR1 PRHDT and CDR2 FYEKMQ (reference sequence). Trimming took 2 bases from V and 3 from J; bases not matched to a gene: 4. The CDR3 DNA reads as TGTGCCAGCAGCTTACGGCAGCGGGGGACAGATACGCAGTATTTT. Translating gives CASSLRQRGTDTQYF.